These T cell receptor beta chains were read from a single sample in a study of T cell responses to AZD1222 COVID-19 vaccine. Using immunoSEQ multiplex PCR, the repertoire was profiled, and TCRdb retains in-frame clones only, with some absent. The sample lists some 91,000 clones; around 90% were seen once. The source was peripheral blood, collected on day 0 of AZD1222 vaccination. These receptor sequences come from an adult in good health. The conserved cysteine and the conserved F or W are not part of the CDR3 here. D genes are given only for firm matches.

D gene	V gene	CDR3 protein
NA	TRBV19	ASTGGSSGTEAF
TRBD2	TRBV10-1	ASSSDRLGLAGVSTGELF
NA	TRBV5-1	ASSSELRGGVYNEQF
TRBD2	TRBV3-1/TRBV3-2	ASSHYRTSGGQETQY
NA	TRBV7-8	ASSLQYSPTNEKLF
TRBD1	TRBV15	ATSKTPGGNYGYT
TRBD1	TRBV5-5	ASSHRPTGTSYEQY
NA	TRBV9	ASSVGTGTYEQY
NA	TRBV14	ASGFEGILAVKTNYGYT
NA	TRBV29-1	SVAEGTTNEKLF
NA	TRBV7-2	ASSLYISTYGYT
TRBD1	TRBV7-3	ASSQGAGTEAF
TRBD2	TRBV6-1	ATSDQRGGPGELF
NA	TRBV6-5	ASIQWPRDPEQF
NA	TRBV6-6	ASIKGGTGELF
TRBD1	TRBV25-1	ASSWGQGGEKLF
TRBD1	TRBV7-2	ASSLGTGDPLT
NA	TRBV7-9	ASSLAVAFSPLH
TRBD1	TRBV30	AWSPWTGREPQH
NA	TRBV6-6	ASSYSSRDQPQH
TRBD1	TRBV5-4	ASSLPGQFYNEQF
TRBD2	TRBV7-9	ASSRRGADTGELF
NA	TRBV5-8	ASNQGRGPQH
NA	TRBV5-1	ASSLDSRNNGYT
NA	TRBV30	AWSVQGYYGYT